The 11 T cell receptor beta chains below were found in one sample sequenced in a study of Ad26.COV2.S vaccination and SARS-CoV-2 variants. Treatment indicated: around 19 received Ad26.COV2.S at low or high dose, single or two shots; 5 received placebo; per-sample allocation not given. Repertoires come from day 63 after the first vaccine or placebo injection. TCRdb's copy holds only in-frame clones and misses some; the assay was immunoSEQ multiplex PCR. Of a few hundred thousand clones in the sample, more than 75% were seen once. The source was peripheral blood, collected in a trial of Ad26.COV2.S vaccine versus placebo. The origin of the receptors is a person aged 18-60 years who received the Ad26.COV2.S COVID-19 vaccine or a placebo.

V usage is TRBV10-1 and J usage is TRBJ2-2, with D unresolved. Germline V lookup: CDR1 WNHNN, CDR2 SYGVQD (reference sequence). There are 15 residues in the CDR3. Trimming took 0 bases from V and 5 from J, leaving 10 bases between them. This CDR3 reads CASSESRSQTGELFF. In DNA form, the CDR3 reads TGCGCCAGCAGTGAGTCTCGATCTCAAACCGGGGAGCTGTTTTTT.

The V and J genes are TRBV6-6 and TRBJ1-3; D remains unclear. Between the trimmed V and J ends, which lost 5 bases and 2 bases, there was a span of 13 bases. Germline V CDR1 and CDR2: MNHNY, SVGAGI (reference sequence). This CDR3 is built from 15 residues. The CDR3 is CASSNGRTAGNTIYF. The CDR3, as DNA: TGTGCCAGCAGTAACGGACGGACGGCTGGAAACACCATATATTTT.

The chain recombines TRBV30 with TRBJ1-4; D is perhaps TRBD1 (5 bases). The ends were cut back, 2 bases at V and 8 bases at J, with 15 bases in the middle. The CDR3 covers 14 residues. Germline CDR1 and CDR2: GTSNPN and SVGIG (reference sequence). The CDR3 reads CAWSTQAGGEKLFF. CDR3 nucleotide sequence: TGTGCCTGGAGTACACAGGCCGGAGGAGAAAAACTGTTTTTT.

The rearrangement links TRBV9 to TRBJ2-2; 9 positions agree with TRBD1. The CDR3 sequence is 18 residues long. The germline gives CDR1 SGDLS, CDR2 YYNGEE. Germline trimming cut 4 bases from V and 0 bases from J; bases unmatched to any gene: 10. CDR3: CASSFSGTGFTNTGELFF. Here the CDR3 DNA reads TGTGCCAGCAGCTTTTCCGGGACAGGGTTCACGAACACCGGGGAGCTGTTTTTT.

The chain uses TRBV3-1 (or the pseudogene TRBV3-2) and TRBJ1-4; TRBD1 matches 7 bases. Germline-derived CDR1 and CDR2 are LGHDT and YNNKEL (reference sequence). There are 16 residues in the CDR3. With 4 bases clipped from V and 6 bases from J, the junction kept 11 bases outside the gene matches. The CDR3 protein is CASSPLERGRDEKLFF. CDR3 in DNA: TGTGCCAGCAGCCCTCTGGAGAGGGGGCGGGATGAAAAACTGTTTTTT.

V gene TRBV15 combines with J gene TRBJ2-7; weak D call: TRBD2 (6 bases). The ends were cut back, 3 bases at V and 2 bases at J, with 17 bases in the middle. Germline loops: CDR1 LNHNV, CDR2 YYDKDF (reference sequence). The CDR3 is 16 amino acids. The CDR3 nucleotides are TGTGCCACCAGCAGTGGATTGACTAGGAGGGCCTACGAGCAGTACTTC. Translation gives CATSSGLTRRAYEQYF. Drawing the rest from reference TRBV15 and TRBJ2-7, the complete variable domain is DAMVIQNPRYQVTQFGKPVTLSCSQTLNHNVMYWYQQKSSQAPKLLFHYYDKDFNNEADTPDNFQSRRPNTSFCFLDIRSPGLGDTAMYLCATSSGLTRRAYEQYFGPGTRLTVT.

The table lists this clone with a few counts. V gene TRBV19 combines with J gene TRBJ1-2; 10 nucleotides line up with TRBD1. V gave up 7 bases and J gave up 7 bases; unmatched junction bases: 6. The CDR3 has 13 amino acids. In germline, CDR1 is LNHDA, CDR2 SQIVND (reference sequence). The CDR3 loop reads CASTPGQGSGYTF. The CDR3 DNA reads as TGTGCCAGTACCCCGGGACAGGGGTCTGGCTACACCTTC. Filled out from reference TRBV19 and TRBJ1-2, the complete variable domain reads DGGITQSPKYLFRKEGQNVTLSCEQNLNHDAMYWYRQDPGQGLRLIYYSQIVNDFQKGDIAEGYSVSREKKESFPLTVTSAQKNPTAFYLCASTPGQGSGYTFGSGTRLTVV.

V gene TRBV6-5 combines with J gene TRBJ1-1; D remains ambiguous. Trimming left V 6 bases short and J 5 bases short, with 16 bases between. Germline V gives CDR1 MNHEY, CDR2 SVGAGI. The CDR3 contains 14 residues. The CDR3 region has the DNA TGTGCCAGCAGACAAGAAGTAGCCCTTACTGAAGCTTTCTTT. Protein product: CASRQEVALTEAFF.

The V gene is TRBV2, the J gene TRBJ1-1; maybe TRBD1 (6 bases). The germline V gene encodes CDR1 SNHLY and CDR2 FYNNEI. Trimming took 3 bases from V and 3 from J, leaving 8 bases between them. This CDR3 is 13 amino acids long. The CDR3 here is CASSEGAYTEAFF. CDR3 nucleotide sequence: TGTGCCAGCAGTGAGGGGGCATACACTGAAGCTTTCTTT. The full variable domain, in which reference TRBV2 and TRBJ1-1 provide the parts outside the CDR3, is EPEVTQTPSHQVTQMGQEVILRCVPISNHLYFYWYRQILGQKVEFLVSFYNNEISEKSEIFDDQFSVERPDGSNFTLKIRSTKLEDSAMYFCASSEGAYTEAFFGQGTRLTVV.

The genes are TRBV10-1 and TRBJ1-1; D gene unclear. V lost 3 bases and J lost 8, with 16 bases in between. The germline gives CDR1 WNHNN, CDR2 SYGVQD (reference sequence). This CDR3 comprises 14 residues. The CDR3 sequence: CASSEIIGGSEAFF. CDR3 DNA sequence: TGCGCCAGCAGTGAAATTATCGGAGGCTCAGAAGCTTTCTTT.

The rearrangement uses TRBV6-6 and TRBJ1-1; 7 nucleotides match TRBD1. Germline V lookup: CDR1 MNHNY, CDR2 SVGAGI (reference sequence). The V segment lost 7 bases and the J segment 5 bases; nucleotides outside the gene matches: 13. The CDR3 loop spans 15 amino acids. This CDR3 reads CASTQWAGQRTEAFF. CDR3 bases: TGTGCCAGCACCCAGTGGGCGGGACAGAGGACTGAAGCTTTCTTT.